This TCR beta chain was identified in a study of response to subunit inactivated influenza vaccine. V was pared by 1 base and J by 0 bases, with 7 bases between. Per germline, CDR1 MNHEY and CDR2 SMNVEV (reference sequence). This CDR3 spans 14 amino acids. From the RT-PCR reads, TCRdb called clonotypes with MiXCR, one entry per CDR3 protein. The sample shows around 250,000 distinct CDR3 sequences, more than 9% of them seen only once. This clonotype was detected a few times. This receptor was identified in a man aged 45-60 years who received an inactivated influenza vaccine. The rearrangement uses TRBV27 and TRBJ2-7, with D possibly TRBD1 on 5 matching bases. The source material was non-naive T cells sorted from PBMCs, sampled around 14 days before vaccination. The CDR3 reads CASSLFQGSYEQYF. CDR3 DNA sequence: TGTGCCAGCAGTTTATTTCAGGGCTCCTACGAGCAGTACTTC.